Many counts were recorded for the clone carrying this T cell receptor (beta chain). The sample comes from a study of breast tumors, draining lymph nodes, adjacent tissues. Trimming cost V 6 bases and J 3 bases, with 10 bases left between them. The CDR3 totals 13 residues. TCRdb reprocessed the multiplex PCR reads via MiXCR and lists one record per CDR3 protein. The sample lists 20,000 or so distinct CDR3 sequences; approximately 42% were seen once. The receptor comes from a female donor with breast cancer. Some clones in this sample may be carry-over from other donors' samples. Sequences were obtained from breast tumor tissue. The chain carries TRBV12-3 or TRBV12-4 and TRBJ2-3; D may match TRBD1 or TRBD2 (6 bases each). The CDR3 DNA sequence: TGTGCCAGCAGGGGGGGCGGGACAGATACGCAGTATTTT. As protein: CASRGGGTDTQYF.